A selection of T cell receptor beta chains follows, all from one sample in a study of T cell responses to AZD1222 COVID-19 vaccine. Produced via immunoSEQ multiplex PCR; TCRdb's table is partial and in-frame only. The profile shows roughly 150,000 clones, about nine tenths of them singletons. The specimen comprised peripheral blood, sampled on day 0 of AZD1222 vaccination. The source of these receptors is an adult in good health. The CDR3 runs from the conserved cysteine through the conserved F or W. Each record gives: V gene, J gene, CDR3 length, clone size, D gene, CDR3 protein, CDR3 DNA. D genes are given only for firm matches. A row's size may be missing; if present it is once, few, many or a size class.

TRBV27	TRBJ1-1	14	once	TRBD1	CASSLIQGASEAFF	TGTGCCAGCAGTTTAATACAGGGGGCTTCTGAAGCTTTCTTT
TRBV28	TRBJ1-3	19	few	TRBD1	CASTRGDWDRDQSGNTIYF	TGTGCCAGTACTAGGGGGGATTGGGACAGGGACCAATCTGGAAACACCATATATTTT
TRBV24-1	TRBJ2-5	16	.	TRBD2	CATSDFPSGSWETQYF	TGTGCCACCAGTGATTTCCCTAGCGGGAGTTGGGAGACCCAGTACTTC
TRBV7-9	TRBJ1-3	16	few	.	CASSPDSFGELDTIYF	TGTGCCAGCAGCCCCGATAGCTTCGGGGAGCTTGACACCATATATTTT
TRBV27	TRBJ2-2	14	.	.	CASSLSGSTGELFF	TGTGCCAGCAGTTTATCGGGCAGCACCGGGGAGCTGTTTTTT
TRBV7-8	TRBJ2-1	19	.	TRBD2	CASSSAGLAGGLGYNEQFF	TGTGCCAGCAGCTCTGCGGGACTAGCGGGAGGGTTAGGCTACAATGAGCAGTTCTTC
TRBV2	TRBJ1-1	12	.	TRBD1	CASSVTGGEAFF	TGTGCCAGCAGCGTCACAGGGGGTGAAGCTTTCTTT
TRBV5-1	TRBJ2-7	15	few	TRBD2	CASSLGGGRSYEQYF	TGCGCCAGCAGCTTGGGTGGCGGGAGGTCCTACGAGCAGTACTTC
TRBV5-4	TRBJ1-1	16	once	.	CASTQSIPSGNTEAFF	TGTGCCAGCACCCAGTCTATACCCAGCGGGAACACTGAAGCTTTCTTT
TRBV6-2/TRBV6-3	TRBJ2-7	13	.	TRBD1	CASSYGTGDEQYF	TGTGCCAGCAGTTACGGGACAGGGGACGAGCAGTACTTC
TRBV18	TRBJ2-1	15	.	TRBD2	CASSPQASGTNEQFF	TGTGCCAGCTCACCACAAGCTAGCGGGACCAATGAGCAGTTCTTC
TRBV5-6	TRBJ2-7	13	.	.	CASSLYGALGQYF	TGTGCCAGCAGCTTGTACGGGGCGTTGGGGCAGTACTTC
TRBV7-8	TRBJ2-3	18	.	TRBD1	CASSDYPPHPGQGTTQYF	TGTGCCAGCAGTGATTACCCCCCCCACCCGGGACAGGGTACTACGCAGTATTTT
TRBV3-1/TRBV3-2	TRBJ1-3	15	.	TRBD1	CASSLRQGAGNTIYF	TGTGCCAGCAGCCTTCGACAGGGCGCTGGAAACACCATATATTTT
TRBV29-1	TRBJ2-1	16	.	.	CSVSKNQDTSYNEQFF	TGCAGCGTTTCGAAAAATCAGGATACCTCCTACAATGAGCAGTTCTTC
TRBV7-3	TRBJ2-7	15	.	TRBD1	CASSLGQGTTYEQYF	TGTGCCAGCAGCTTGGGACAGGGGACTACCTACGAGCAGTACTTC
TRBV4-1	TRBJ2-1	16	once	TRBD1	CASSQAGTGGLNEQFF	TGCGCCAGCAGCCAGGCCGGGACAGGGGGCCTCAATGAGCAGTTCTTC
TRBV4-1	TRBJ1-3	15	.	.	CASSQVRSSGNTIYF	TGCGCCAGCAGCCAAGTTAGAAGCTCTGGAAACACCATATATTTT
TRBV6-5	TRBJ1-6	14	.	TRBD1	CASSSGGVRSPLHF	TGTGCCAGCAGTTCAGGGGGCGTTCGGTCACCCCTCCACTTT
TRBV15	TRBJ2-3	15	once	TRBD1	CATSRDTGGTDTQYF	TGTGCCACCAGCAGAGATACAGGGGGCACAGATACGCAGTATTTT
TRBV6-2/TRBV6-3	TRBJ2-1	14	few	TRBD2	CASSKAGESNEQFF	TGTGCCAGCAGTAAAGCGGGAGAGTCCAATGAGCAGTTCTTC
TRBV12-3/TRBV12-4	TRBJ1-2	13	.	TRBD1	CASRSTGDYGYTF	TGTGCCAGCAGATCTACAGGGGACTATGGCTACACCTTC
TRBV28	TRBJ1-1	14	.	.	CASRGGSRNTEAFF	TGTGCCAGCAGGGGTGGGTCCCGCAACACTGAAGCTTTCTTT
TRBV29-1	TRBJ2-2	14	.	.	CSVLRQTNTGELFF	TGCAGCGTGTTAAGACAGACGAACACCGGGGAGCTGTTTTTT
TRBV2	TRBJ1-5	15	.	TRBD1	CASKIDRVGIQPQHF	TGTGCCAGCAAAATAGACAGGGTTGGTATTCAGCCCCAGCATTTT
TRBV4-3	TRBJ2-7	15	few	TRBD2	CASSQDGRGAYEQYF	TGCGCCAGCAGCCAAGACGGGAGGGGGGCCTACGAGCAGTACTTC
TRBV19	TRBJ1-4	14	.	.	CASSSYNTNEKLFF	TGTGCCAGTAGTTCTTACAATACAAATGAAAAACTGTTTTTT
TRBV7-9	TRBJ2-3	12	once	.	CASSLRLDTQYF	TGTGCCAGCAGCCTTAGACTAGATACGCAGTATTTT
TRBV24-1	TRBJ1-1	15	.	TRBD1	CATSGPDTGGTEAFF	TGTGCCACCAGTGGGCCGGATACAGGGGGCACTGAAGCTTTCTTT
TRBV10-3	TRBJ2-1	20	.	TRBD2	CAISESAGTTSGRAVDEQFF	TGTGCCATCAGTGAGTCTGCAGGAACGACTAGCGGGAGGGCCGTGGATGAGCAGTTCTTC